This T cell receptor beta chain was sequenced during a study of blood T cell repertoires in COVID-19. The wider study: Samples representing acute and convalescent COVID-19 were sourced from the United States, Italy and Spain. PBMCs, B-cell-depleted T cells, or T cells were the source of the cDNA or gDNA that made up the material.

Authors' processing steps: Estimation of nucleated cell counts was performed using reference gene primer amplification. Profiling relied on immunoSEQ multiplex PCR, and the TCRdb table lists in-frame clones only, not all of them. The V and J calls and clone size were taken over from that table, and D and trimming were inferred from the DNA. The top ten clones hold 8% to 13% of a sample with over 95,000 clones, 80% to 90% of them seen once. Germline lookup yields CDR1 LNHDA and CDR2 SQIVND (reference sequence). The CDR3 is 12 amino acids. V lost 11 bases, J lost 4 bases, and 3 bases stayed unmatched. The chain uses TRBV19 and TRBJ2-2; 8 positions match TRBD2. The specimen sequenced was peripheral blood. This receptor was identified in a human donor in a cohort sampled during active COVID-19. Here the CDR3 reads CAGREATGELFF. As DNA, the CDR3 is TGTGCCGGGCGGGAGGCCACCGGGGAGCTGTTTTTT.